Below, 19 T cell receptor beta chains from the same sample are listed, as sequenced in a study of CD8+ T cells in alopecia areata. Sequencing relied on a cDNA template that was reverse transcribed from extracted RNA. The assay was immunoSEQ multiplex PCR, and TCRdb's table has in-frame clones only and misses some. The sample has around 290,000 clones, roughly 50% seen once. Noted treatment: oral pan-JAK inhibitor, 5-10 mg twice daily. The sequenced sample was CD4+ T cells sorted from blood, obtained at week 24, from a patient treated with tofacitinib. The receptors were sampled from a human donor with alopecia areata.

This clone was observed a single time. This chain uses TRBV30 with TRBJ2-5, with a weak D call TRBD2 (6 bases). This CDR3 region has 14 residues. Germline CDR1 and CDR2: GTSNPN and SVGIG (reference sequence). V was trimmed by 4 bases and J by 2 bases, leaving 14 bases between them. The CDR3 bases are TGTGCCTGGAATCGCGGGGCGGGTCAAGAGACCCAGTACTTC. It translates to CAWNRGAGQETQYF.

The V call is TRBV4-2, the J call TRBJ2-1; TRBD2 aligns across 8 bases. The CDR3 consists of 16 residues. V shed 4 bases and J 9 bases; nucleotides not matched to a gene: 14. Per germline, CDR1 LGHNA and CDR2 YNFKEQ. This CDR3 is CASSPGSGGRDGEQFF. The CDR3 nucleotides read TGTGCCAGCAGCCCGGGAAGCGGGGGTCGGGATGGTGAGCAGTTCTTC.

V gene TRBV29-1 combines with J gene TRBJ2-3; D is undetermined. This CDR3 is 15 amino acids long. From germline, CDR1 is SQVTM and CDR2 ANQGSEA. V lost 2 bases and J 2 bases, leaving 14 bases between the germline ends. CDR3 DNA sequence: TGCAGCGTTGAATTAGCCGGAATTGCCACAGATACGCAGTATTTT. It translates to CSVELAGIATDTQYF.

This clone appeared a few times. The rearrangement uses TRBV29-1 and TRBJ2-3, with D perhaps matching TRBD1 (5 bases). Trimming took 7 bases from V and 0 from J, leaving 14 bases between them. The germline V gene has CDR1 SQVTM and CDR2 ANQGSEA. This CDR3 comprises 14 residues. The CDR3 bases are TGCAGCGGTTGGTACAGGATTAGCACAGATACGCAGTATTTT. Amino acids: CSGWYRISTDTQYF.

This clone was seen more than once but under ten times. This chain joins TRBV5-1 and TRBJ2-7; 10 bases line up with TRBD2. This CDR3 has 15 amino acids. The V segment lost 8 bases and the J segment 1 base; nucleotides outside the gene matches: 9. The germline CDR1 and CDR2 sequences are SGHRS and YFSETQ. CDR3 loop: CASMPWTSGSYEQYF. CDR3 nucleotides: TGCGCCAGTATGCCCTGGACTAGCGGATCCTACGAGCAGTACTTC.

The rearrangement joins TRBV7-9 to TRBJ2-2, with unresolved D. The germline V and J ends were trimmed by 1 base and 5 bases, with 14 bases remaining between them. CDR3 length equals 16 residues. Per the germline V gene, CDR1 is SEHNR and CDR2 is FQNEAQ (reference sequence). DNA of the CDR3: TGTGCCAGCAGCTTAGATAGAACGGAGAAGACCGGGGAGCTGTTTTTT. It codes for CASSLDRTEKTGELFF.

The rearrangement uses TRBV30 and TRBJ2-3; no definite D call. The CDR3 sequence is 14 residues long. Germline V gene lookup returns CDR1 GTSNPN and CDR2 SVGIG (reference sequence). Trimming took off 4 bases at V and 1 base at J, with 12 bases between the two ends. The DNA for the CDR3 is TGTGCCTGGACGACGGTGCAGGGCACAGATACGCAGTATTTT. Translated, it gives CAWTTVQGTDTQYF. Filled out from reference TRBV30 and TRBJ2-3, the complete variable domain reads SQTIHQWPATLVQPVGSPLSLECTVEGTSNPNLYWYRQAAGRGLQLLFYSVGIGQISSEVPQNLSASRPQDRQFILSSKKLLLSDSGFYLCAWTTVQGTDTQYFGPGTRLTVL.

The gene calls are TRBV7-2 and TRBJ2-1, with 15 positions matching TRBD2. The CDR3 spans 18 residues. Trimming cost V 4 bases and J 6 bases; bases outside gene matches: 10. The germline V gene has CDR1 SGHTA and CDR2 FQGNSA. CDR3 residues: CASSYGLAGGILGNEQFF. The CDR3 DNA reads TGTGCCAGCAGCTACGGACTAGCGGGGGGGATACTGGGCAATGAGCAGTTCTTC.

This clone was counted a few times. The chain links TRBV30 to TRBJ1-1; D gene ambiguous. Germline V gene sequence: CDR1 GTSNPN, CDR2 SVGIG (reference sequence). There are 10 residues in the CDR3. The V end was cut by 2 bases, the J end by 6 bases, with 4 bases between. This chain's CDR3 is CAWSRSEAFF. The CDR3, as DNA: TGTGCCTGGAGTCGATCTGAAGCTTTCTTT.

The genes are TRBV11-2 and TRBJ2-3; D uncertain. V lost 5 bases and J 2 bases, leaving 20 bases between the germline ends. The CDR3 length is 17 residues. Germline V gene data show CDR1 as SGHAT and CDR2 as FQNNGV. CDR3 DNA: TGTGCCAGCAGCCCGCCAGTTGGGCCGTCCGACACAGATACGCAGTATTTT. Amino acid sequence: CASSPPVGPSDTDTQYF.

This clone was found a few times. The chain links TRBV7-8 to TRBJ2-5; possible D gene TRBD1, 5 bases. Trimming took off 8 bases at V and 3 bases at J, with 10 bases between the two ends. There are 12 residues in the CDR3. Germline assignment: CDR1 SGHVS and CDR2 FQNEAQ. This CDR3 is CASGAGKETQYF. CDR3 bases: TGTGCCAGCGGGGCAGGCAAAGAGACCCAGTACTTC.

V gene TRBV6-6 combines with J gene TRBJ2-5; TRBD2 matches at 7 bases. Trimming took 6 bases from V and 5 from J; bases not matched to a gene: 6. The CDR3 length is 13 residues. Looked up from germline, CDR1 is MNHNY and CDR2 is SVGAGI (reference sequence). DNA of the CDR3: TGTGCCAGCAGCGCGGGGGAAGCGGAGACCCAGTACTTC. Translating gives CASSAGEAETQYF.

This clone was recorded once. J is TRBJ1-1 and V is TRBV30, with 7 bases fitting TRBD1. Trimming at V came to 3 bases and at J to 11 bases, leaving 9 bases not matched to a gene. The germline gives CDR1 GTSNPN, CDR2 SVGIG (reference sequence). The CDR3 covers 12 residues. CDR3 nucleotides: TGTGCCTGGAGGTCGATGACAGGGTGGGCTTTCTTT. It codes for CAWRSMTGWAFF. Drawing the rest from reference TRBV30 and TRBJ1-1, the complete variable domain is SQTIHQWPATLVQPVGSPLSLECTVEGTSNPNLYWYRQAAGRGLQLLFYSVGIGQISSEVPQNLSASRPQDRQFILSSKKLLLSDSGFYLCAWRSMTGWAFFGQGTRLTVV.

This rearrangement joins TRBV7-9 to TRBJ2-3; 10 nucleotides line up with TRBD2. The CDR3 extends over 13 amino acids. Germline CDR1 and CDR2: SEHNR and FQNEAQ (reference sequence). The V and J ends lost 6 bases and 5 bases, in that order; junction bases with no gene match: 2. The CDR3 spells CASRRTSGDTQYF. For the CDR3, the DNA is TGTGCCAGCAGACGGACTAGCGGAGATACGCAGTATTTT.

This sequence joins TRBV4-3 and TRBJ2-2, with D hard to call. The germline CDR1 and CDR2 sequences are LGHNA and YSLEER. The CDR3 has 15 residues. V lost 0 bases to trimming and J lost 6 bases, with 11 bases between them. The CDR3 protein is CASSQEYLSAGELFF. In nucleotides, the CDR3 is TGCGCCAGCAGCCAAGAGTACTTATCCGCCGGGGAGCTGTTTTTT.

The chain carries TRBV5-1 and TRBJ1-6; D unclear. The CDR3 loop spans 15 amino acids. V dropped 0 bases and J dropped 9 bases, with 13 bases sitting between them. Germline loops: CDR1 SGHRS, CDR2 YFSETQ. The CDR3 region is CASSLENQRGSPLHF. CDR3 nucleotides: TGCGCCAGCAGCTTGGAAAACCAACGGGGTTCACCCCTCCACTTT. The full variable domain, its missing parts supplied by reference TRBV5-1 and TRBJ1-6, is KAGVTQTPRYLIKTRGQQVTLSCSPISGHRSVSWYQQTPGQGLQFLFEYFSETQRNKGNFPGRFSGRQFSNSRSEMNVSTLELGDSALYLCASSLENQRGSPLHFGNGTRLTVT.

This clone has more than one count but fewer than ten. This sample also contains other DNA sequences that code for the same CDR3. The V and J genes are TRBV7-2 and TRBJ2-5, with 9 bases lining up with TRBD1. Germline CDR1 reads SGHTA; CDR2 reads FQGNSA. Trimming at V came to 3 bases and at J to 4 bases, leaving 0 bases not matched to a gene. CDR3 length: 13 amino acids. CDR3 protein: CASSLDRGETQYF. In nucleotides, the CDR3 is TGTGCCAGCAGCTTGGACAGGGGAGAGACCCAGTACTTC.

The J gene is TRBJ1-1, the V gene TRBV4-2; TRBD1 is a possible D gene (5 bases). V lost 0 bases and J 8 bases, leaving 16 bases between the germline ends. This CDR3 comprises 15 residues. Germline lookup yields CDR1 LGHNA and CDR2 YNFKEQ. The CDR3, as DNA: TGTGCCAGCAGCCAAGATGAAAGGTGGGGCCGGGAAGCTTTCTTT. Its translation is CASSQDERWGREAFF.

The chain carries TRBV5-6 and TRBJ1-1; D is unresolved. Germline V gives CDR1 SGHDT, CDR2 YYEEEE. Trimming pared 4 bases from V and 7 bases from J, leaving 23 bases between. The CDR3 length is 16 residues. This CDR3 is CASSVGPPGRRVEAFF. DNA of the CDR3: TGTGCCAGCAGCGTGGGCCCCCCAGGTCGGAGGGTTGAAGCTTTCTTT.